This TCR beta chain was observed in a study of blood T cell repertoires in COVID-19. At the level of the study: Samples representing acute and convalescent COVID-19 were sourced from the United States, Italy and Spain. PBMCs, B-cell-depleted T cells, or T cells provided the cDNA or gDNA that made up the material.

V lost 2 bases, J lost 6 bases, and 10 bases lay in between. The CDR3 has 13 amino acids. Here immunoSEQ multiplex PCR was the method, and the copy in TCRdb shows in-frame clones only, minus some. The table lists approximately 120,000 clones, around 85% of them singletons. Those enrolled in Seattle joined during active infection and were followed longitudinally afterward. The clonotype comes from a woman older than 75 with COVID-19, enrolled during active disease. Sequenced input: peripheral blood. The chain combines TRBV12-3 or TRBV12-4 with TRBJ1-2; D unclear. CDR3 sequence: CASSLRPGDGYTF. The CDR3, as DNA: TGTGCCAGCAGTTTAAGGCCCGGAGATGGCTACACCTTC.